A selection of T cell receptor beta chains follows, all from one sample in a study of beta chain features in type 1 diabetes. Profiled with immunoSEQ multiplex PCR; TCRdb holds only in-frame clones, not every one. The repertoire holds about 710,000 clones, with around 15% as singletons. The sample consisted of naive CD4+ T cells from blood. The receptors come from a man aged 18 to 29 with type 1 diabetes. The CDR3 runs from the conserved cysteine through the conserved F or W. The order of the fields is D gene, V gene, J gene, clone size, CDR3 DNA, CDR3 protein. D genes are given only for firm matches. Clone size, where shown, is once, few, many, or a class for clones that have expanded.

.	TRBV6-6	TRBJ1-5	.	TGTGCCAGCATGGCAGGGGTTAATCAGCCCCAGCATTTT	CASMAGVNQPQHF
.	TRBV14	TRBJ1-2	few	TGTGCCAGCAGCCAAGAAGCGGTCAGGGTCGGTGGCTACACCTTC	CASSQEAVRVGGYTF
.	TRBV18	TRBJ1-1	.	TGTGCCAGCTCACCACGGTCAGCCAGGAACACTGAAGCTTTCTTT	CASSPRSARNTEAFF
TRBD2	TRBV5-4	TRBJ2-7	.	TGTGCCAGCAGCCTTAGCGGGGACCGGAACGTGCAGTACTTC	CASSLSGDRNVQYF
.	TRBV5-1	TRBJ1-1	.	TGCGCCAGCAGCTCCTGGGGGCCCGGGGACACTGAAGCTTTCTTT	CASSSWGPGDTEAFF
.	TRBV6-5	TRBJ2-5	.	TGTGCCAGCAGTTACGGGACAGAGACCCAGTACTTC	CASSYGTETQYF
.	TRBV5-1	TRBJ2-2	.	TGCGCCAGCAGCCTTGCAGGGGACCTCACCGGGGAGCTGTTTTTT	CASSLAGDLTGELFF
.	TRBV7-9	TRBJ2-7	few	TGTGCCAGCAGCTCCTGGGACGAGCAGTACTTC	CASSSWDEQYF
TRBD1	TRBV5-6	TRBJ1-6	.	TGTGCCAGCAGCATAACAGGGGGTCGAAATTCACCCCTCCACTTT	CASSITGGRNSPLHF
.	TRBV5-1	TRBJ1-1	.	TGCGCCAGCAGCGGGGGCGCGGGGACTGAAGCTTTCTTT	CASSGGAGTEAFF
.	TRBV9	TRBJ2-6	few	TGTGCCAGCAGCGTAGTGGCCCCTCAGTCTGGGGCCAACGTCCTGACTTTC	CASSVVAPQSGANVLTF
.	TRBV4-2	TRBJ2-2	.	TGTGCCAGCAGCCAAGAATATGGGGGAGCGAACACCGGGGAGCTGTTTTTT	CASSQEYGGANTGELFF
.	TRBV5-1	TRBJ2-1	.	TGCGCCAGCAGCTCCAGCGGGCCAATCAATGAGCAGTTCTTC	CASSSSGPINEQFF
.	TRBV7-9	TRBJ2-7	.	TGTGCCAGCAGCGCAGACTACAGGGTGAGCGAGCAGTACTTC	CASSADYRVSEQYF
TRBD2	TRBV9	TRBJ2-5	.	TGTGCCAGCAGCGTAGTAAGGACTAGGATAAAGACCCAGTACTTC	CASSVVRTRIKTQYF
.	TRBV5-1	TRBJ2-3	.	TGCGCCAGCAGCTTGGCCGGAAGTGGGAAAGATACGCAGTATTTT	CASSLAGSGKDTQYF
.	TRBV5-4	TRBJ1-3	few	TGTGCCAGCAGCTTTGGGCAGATAAGCTCTGGAAACACCATATATTTT	CASSFGQISSGNTIYF
.	TRBV4-3	TRBJ2-6	.	TGCGCCAGCAGCCAAGACGCCGGGGGTTCATGGGCCAACGTCCTGACTTTC	CASSQDAGGSWANVLTF
.	TRBV7-3	TRBJ2-5	.	TGTGCCAGCAGCTTTCAGCGCCTCGAGACCCAGTACTTC	CASSFQRLETQYF
TRBD1	TRBV6-6	TRBJ2-4	.	TGTGCCAGCAGTTACTCGACATTGTTGGGGGACAGTCAGTACTTC	CASSYSTLLGDSQYF
TRBD2	TRBV6-1	TRBJ2-1	.	TGTGCCAGCAGCGGGGGACTAGTCAATGAGCAGTTCTTC	CASSGGLVNEQFF
TRBD2	TRBV27	TRBJ2-2	.	TGTGCCACCCAACCCCAGGGTAACCTAGCGGGAGGCCGGGAGCTGTTTTTT	CATQPQGNLAGGRELFF
.	TRBV2	TRBJ2-1	.	TGTGCCAGCAGTGAAAGAACAGGTCTCAATGAGCAGTTCTTC	CASSERTGLNEQFF
.	TRBV5-1	TRBJ1-2	few	TGCGCCAGCAGCGCTCAGGGAGATGGCTACACCTTC	CASSAQGDGYTF
TRBD2	TRBV28	TRBJ2-4	few	TGTGCCAGCAGTTTCCTAACGGGAGGACTACTAGCCAAAAACATTCAGTACTTC	CASSFLTGGLLAKNIQYF
TRBD2	TRBV4-3	TRBJ2-1	.	TGCGCCAGCAGCCAAGATCAAGCGGGGGGGCTAGAGCAGTTCTTC	CASSQDQAGGLEQFF
.	TRBV28	TRBJ1-1	.	TGTGCCAGCAGTTTTGAAACTGAAGCTTTCTTT	CASSFETEAFF
.	TRBV19	TRBJ1-2	few	TGTGCCAGTAGTCTCCGGGACGGTTTAGCTAACTATGGCTACACCTTC	CASSLRDGLANYGYTF
.	TRBV7-2	TRBJ2-5	.	TGTGCCAGCAGCTTCGCAGAAAAAGAGACCCAGTACTTC	CASSFAEKETQYF
.	TRBV30	TRBJ2-4	.	TGTGCCTGGACGGTAGGGGGAAACATTCAGTACTTC	CAWTVGGNIQYF
TRBD2	TRBV13	TRBJ2-1	.	TGTGCCAGCAGCTTAATGAGTAGCGGGAGGGCGCGCTACAATGAGCAGTTCTTC	CASSLMSSGRARYNEQFF
.	TRBV7-9	TRBJ1-1	.	TGTGCCAGCAGCTTAGGGGGTCCGACAAAGGCTTTCTTT	CASSLGGPTKAFF
.	TRBV29-1	TRBJ1-1	.	TGCAGCGTCCGACCAGCTGCGGGGACTGAAGCTTTCTTT	CSVRPAAGTEAFF
.	TRBV6-6	TRBJ2-3	few	TGTGCCAGCAGGGCGACAGGTGGGGCAGATACGCAGTATTTT	CASRATGGADTQYF
.	TRBV19	TRBJ2-4	few	TGTGCCAGTAGTATAGGGGCCCTCCGGGGGAGGCTAGCCAAAAACATTCAGTACTTC	CASSIGALRGRLAKNIQYF
.	TRBV30	TRBJ1-5	few	TGTGCCTGGAGTGGGGGGTCGACTGGGAATCAGCCCCAGCATTTT	CAWSGGSTGNQPQHF
.	TRBV25-1	TRBJ2-2	.	TGTGCCAGCACCCGGGGGACCGGGGAGCTGTTTTTT	CASTRGTGELFF
.	TRBV15	TRBJ1-4	few	TGTGCCACCAGCAGAGGCCCCGTGGGGGCACCCGAAAAACTGTTTTTT	CATSRGPVGAPEKLFF
TRBD1	TRBV5-4	TRBJ2-1	.	TGTGCCAGCAGCTTCAGGGACAGGAACAATGAGCAGTTCTTC	CASSFRDRNNEQFF
.	TRBV28	TRBJ2-5	few	TGTGCCAGCAGCGACAGCCAAGAGACCCAGTACTTC	CASSDSQETQYF
.	TRBV7-9	TRBJ1-1	.	TGTGCCAGCAGCTTTTCAACAGAGAACACTGAAGCTTTCTTT	CASSFSTENTEAFF
.	TRBV2	TRBJ1-1	few	TGTGCCAGCAGTGAATTCGGGGAAACTGAAGCTTTCTTT	CASSEFGETEAFF
TRBD1	TRBV28	TRBJ1-6	few	TGTGCCAGCAGTCTCGTCCCGGGACAGGGAGGGTATTCACCCCTCCACTTT	CASSLVPGQGGYSPLHF
TRBD1	TRBV7-9	TRBJ2-5	few	TGTGCCAGCAGCTTCGGACAGGGAAAGGAGACCCAGTACTTC	CASSFGQGKETQYF
.	TRBV30	TRBJ1-2	few	TGTGCCTGGAACGAGGGAAGGGCTATTCAGGGCTACACCTTC	CAWNEGRAIQGYTF
.	TRBV7-2	TRBJ2-3	few	TGTGCCAGCAGCTCACGTACCACAGATACGCAGTATTTT	CASSSRTTDTQYF
.	TRBV6-5	TRBJ1-1	.	TGTGCCAGCAGTTTCGCAGGGGCCAACACTGAAGCTTTCTTT	CASSFAGANTEAFF
.	TRBV20-1	TRBJ2-7	.	TGCAGTGCTAGAGATAGCCACGAGCAGTACTTC	CSARDSHEQYF
.	TRBV28	TRBJ2-7	.	TGTGCCAGCAGCCTCCACTACGAGCAGTACTTC	CASSLHYEQYF
.	TRBV30	TRBJ1-5	.	TGTGCCTGGAGTGCCAATGGCAATCAGCCCCAGCATTTT	CAWSANGNQPQHF
TRBD1	TRBV10-3	TRBJ1-4	few	TGTGCCATCAGTGAGTCGGACAGGGGAGGAGAAAAACTGTTTTTT	CAISESDRGGEKLFF
.	TRBV18	TRBJ1-2	few	TGTGCCAGCTCACCACCGGGCTTCAAGGAGGCAGGCTACACCTTC	CASSPPGFKEAGYTF
TRBD2	TRBV19	TRBJ2-1	.	TGTGCCAGTAGTATTGGACTAGAGACCAATGAGCAGTTCTTC	CASSIGLETNEQFF
TRBD1	TRBV4-3	TRBJ1-6	few	TGCGCCAGCAGCCAGTACCAACAGGGGGGATCTTATAATTCACCCCTCCACTTT	CASSQYQQGGSYNSPLHF
.	TRBV7-2	TRBJ2-5	.	TGTGCCAGCAGCTCCTGGAGGGGGGCGCAAGAGACCCAGTACTTC	CASSSWRGAQETQYF
.	TRBV5-4	TRBJ1-1	few	TGTGCCAGCAGCCGCGACGGGAGAGAGACTGAAGCTTTCTTT	CASSRDGRETEAFF
TRBD1	TRBV29-1	TRBJ1-1	.	TGCAGCGTTGCCGGGACAGGGGACACTGAAGCTTTCTTT	CSVAGTGDTEAFF